The entry below describes one T cell receptor beta chain. Its antigen is still unknown. Profiled with immunoSEQ multiplex PCR; TCRdb holds only in-frame clones, not every one. The sample shows approximately 980,000 clones, 70% to 85% of them seen only once. The data stem from a study of shared clonotypes between healthy human individuals. The wider study: The people who gave samples were a couple of women and a few men aged 18 to 49.

There were only Caucasian adults among the donors, and all lived in Nashville, Tennessee. Study findings and constraints: Larger richness was generally estimated for naive than memory subsets. Rarefaction gave evidence that sorted-subset sequencing remained incomplete despite large depth.

V was shortened by 2 bases and J by 3 bases, with 8 bases between the two germline ends. The CDR3 consists of 13 residues. CDR1 and CDR2 (germline): SGHNT, YYREEE (reference sequence). The rearrangement uses TRBV5-4 and TRBJ2-5, with D unresolved. The TCR was taken from a man younger than 35 in good health. Sequencing was performed on memory CD4+ T cells sorted from blood. This sample's subset: CD45RA-negative fraction. The CDR3: CASSFPSEETQYF. The CDR3 nucleotides are TGTGCCAGCAGCTTTCCCAGTGAAGAGACCCAGTACTTC.